A single sample is the source of the 32 T cell receptor beta chains below, sequenced in a study of identical twins. TCRdb re-analysed the 5' RACE reads in MiXCR, keeping a single row per CDR3 protein. This table holds 420,000 or so distinct CDR3 sequences, approximately 17% found once. Material: naive T cells sorted from blood. Source of these receptors: a man aged 50 to 59 in good health.

This chain uses TRBV6-5 with TRBJ2-5; D gene ambiguous. CDR1 and CDR2 from the germline V gene are MNHEY and SVGAGI. The CDR3 has 15 amino acids. V lost 2 bases and J lost 1, with 11 bases in between. The CDR3 is CASSYGGVSQETQYF. The CDR3 bases are TGTGCCAGCAGTTACGGTGGCGTATCCCAAGAGACCCAGTACTTC.

In this sample, this clonotype turned up a few times. The chain couples TRBV6-2 or TRBV6-3 to TRBJ2-5, with D perhaps assigned TRBD1 or TRBD2 (5 bases each). The V end was cut by 7 bases, the J end by 4 bases, with 22 bases between. The CDR3 is 16 residues long. Germline assignment: CDR1 MNHEY and CDR2 SVGEGT. CDR3 loop: CASTKLTGQLAETQYF. The CDR3 region has the DNA TGTGCCAGCACCAAACTAACGGGGCAACTTGCAGAGACCCAGTACTTC.

For this clonotype: One end of the junction is discordant with germline, which a read error may explain. The chain couples TRBV18 to TRBJ2-7; perhaps TRBD2 as D (6 bases). The CDR3 runs 14 residues. Germline CDR1 is KGHSH and CDR2 is LQKENI. The CDR3 protein is CASSPYRDSHEQYF. CDR3 in DNA: TGTGCCAGCTCACCTTACCGGGACTCCCACGAGCAGTACTTC.

This clonotype was seen at least ten times. The chain carries TRBV11-2 and TRBJ2-7, with 16 positions matching TRBD2. The CDR3 consists of 19 residues. Losses at the gene ends were 1 base for V and 3 bases for J; bases not matched to a gene: 9. Germline V gene sequence: CDR1 SGHAT, CDR2 FQNNGV. The CDR3 protein is CASSLVPGTSGGAYYEQYF. In nucleotides, the CDR3 is TGTGCCAGCAGCTTAGTTCCGGGGACTAGCGGGGGGGCGTACTACGAGCAGTACTTC.

This clonotype was detected many times. V is TRBV5-1 and J is TRBJ2-3, with 13 bases aligning to TRBD2. With 4 bases clipped from V and 4 bases from J, the junction kept 9 bases outside the gene matches. Germline assignment: CDR1 SGHRS and CDR2 YFSETQ. This CDR3 is built from 17 residues. DNA of the CDR3: TGCGCCAGCAGCCGGTGGACTAGCGGGGGAGGGGCAGATACGCAGTATTTT. Protein sequence: CASSRWTSGGGADTQYF. Complete variable domain (other parts from reference TRBV5-1 and TRBJ2-3): KAGVTQTPRYLIKTRGQQVTLSCSPISGHRSVSWYQQTPGQGLQFLFEYFSETQRNKGNFPGRFSGRQFSNSRSEMNVSTLELGDSALYLCASSRWTSGGGADTQYFGPGTRLTVL.

This chain links TRBV12-3 or TRBV12-4 with TRBJ1-1; D is undetermined. The CDR3 contains 12 residues. The ends were cut back, 5 bases at V and 7 bases at J, with 11 bases in the middle. The CDR3 loop reads CASSDNSYEAFF. The CDR3 nucleotides are TGTGCCAGCAGTGATAACAGCTATGAAGCTTTCTTT.

This chain uses TRBV29-1 with TRBJ2-1, with TRBD2 matching over 10 bases. This CDR3 region has 17 residues. The V gene's germline CDR1 is SQVTM and CDR2 ANQGSEA. Losses at the gene ends were 6 bases for V and 6 bases for J; bases not matched to a gene: 17. CDR3 amino acids: CSVGEREGRRFRNEQFF. As DNA, the CDR3 is TGCAGCGTAGGCGAGCGGGAGGGCCGTAGATTTCGCAATGAGCAGTTCTTC.

This clonotype was found a few times. This chain connects TRBV7-9 to TRBJ1-2; D unresolved. In germline, CDR1 is SEHNR, CDR2 FQNEAQ (reference sequence). Between the trimmed V and J ends, which lost 1 base and 13 bases, there was a span of 19 bases. The CDR3 loop spans 14 amino acids. The CDR3 region is CASSLVEAAHLGTF. The DNA of the CDR3 is TGTGCCAGCAGCTTAGTCGAAGCAGCTCATTTGGGCACCTTC.

This clonotype was seen many times. CDR3 sequence: CASSLRQVEDEQYF. The CDR3 DNA reads as TGTGCCAGCAGCCTGAGGCAGGTGGAAGACGAGCAGTACTTC. This rearrangement joins TRBV11-2 to TRBJ2-7; D is uncertain. Per the germline V gene, CDR1 is SGHAT and CDR2 is FQNNGV. The CDR3 runs 14 residues. The V and J ends lost 5 bases and 5 bases respectively, with 16 bases between them.

This clonotype was recorded at least ten times. The gene calls are TRBV5-1 and TRBJ2-2; D is ambiguous. Per germline, CDR1 SGHRS and CDR2 YFSETQ. V lost 2 bases, J lost 1 base, and 9 bases lay in between. The CDR3 consists of 15 residues. CDR3 nucleotides: TGCGCCAGCAGCTTAACAGCTATGAACACCGGGGAGCTGTTTTTT. Encoded protein: CASSLTAMNTGELFF.

In this sample, this clonotype turned up a few times. V usage is TRBV27 and J usage is TRBJ2-2; D may be TRBD2 (5 bases). The V end lost 2 bases, the J end lost 2 bases, and 12 bases lay between the germline ends. CDR3 length: 16 amino acids. Germline lookup yields CDR1 MNHEY and CDR2 SMNVEV (reference sequence). CDR3 sequence (DNA): TGTGCCAGCAGTTTACAGAGGGTGGGAAACACCGGGGAGCTGTTTTTT. The encoded protein is CASSLQRVGNTGELFF.

This clonotype occurred many times. The chain couples TRBV6-1 to TRBJ1-1; D is perhaps TRBD1 (6 bases). Germline V gene sequence: CDR1 MNHNS, CDR2 SASEGT. The length of the CDR3 is 16 residues. The ends were cut back, 6 bases at V and 4 bases at J, with 21 bases in the middle. The CDR3 spells CASSHEGLRGPTEAFF. CDR3 DNA: TGTGCCAGCAGCCACGAGGGCCTACGGGGGCCCACTGAAGCTTTCTTT.

The table lists this clonotype with a few counts. This rearrangement joins TRBV5-5 to TRBJ2-7; D unresolved. Trimming stripped 1 base from V and 2 bases from J, with 10 bases between. CDR1 is SGHKS, CDR2 YYEKEE, per germline (reference sequence). This CDR3 has 14 residues. CDR3 in DNA: TGTGCCAGCAGCTTGCCCATGATAACCTACGAGCAGTACTTC. Protein product: CASSLPMITYEQYF.

This clonotype was counted many times. The J gene is TRBJ2-5, the V gene TRBV11-2; D is ambiguous. The germline V gene encodes CDR1 SGHAT and CDR2 FQNNGV. The germline V and J ends were trimmed by 1 base and 3 bases, with 9 bases remaining between them. The CDR3 length is 14 residues. For the CDR3, the DNA is TGTGCCAGCAGCTTAGCGGGCCTCGAAGAGACCCAGTACTTC. It specifies CASSLAGLEETQYF.

The rearrangement links TRBV14 to TRBJ2-7; 11 bases agree with TRBD2. The CDR3 totals 19 residues. Trimming removed 4 bases from V and 0 bases from J; junction bases left unmatched: 14. CDR1 SGHDN and CDR2 FVKESK come from the germline V gene. CDR3 loop: CASSPRGTSGIINSYEQYF. The DNA for the CDR3 is TGTGCCAGCAGCCCAAGGGGGACTAGCGGTATAATAAACTCCTACGAGCAGTACTTC.

This clonotype was found a few times. This chain connects TRBV20-1 to TRBJ1-5; tentative D call: TRBD1 (5 bases). Germline CDR1 and CDR2: DFQATT and SNEGSKA (reference sequence). The germline V and J ends were trimmed by 1 base and 0 bases, with 10 bases remaining between them. The CDR3 is made up of 15 amino acids. In DNA, the CDR3 is TGCAGTGCTAGAGGGGGCAGGGCTAGCAATCAGCCCCAGCATTTT. Its protein is CSARGGRASNQPQHF.

This clonotype showed up just a few times. The chain uses TRBV2 and TRBJ2-7; weak D call: TRBD1 (5 bases). Trimming took off 3 bases at V and 2 bases at J, with 8 bases between the two ends. This CDR3 comprises 13 residues. Germline-derived CDR1 and CDR2 are SNHLY and FYNNEI. Written as DNA, the CDR3 is TGTGCCAGCAGTGACAAACAGGCCTACGAGCAGTACTTC. Translation gives CASSDKQAYEQYF.

CDR3 loop: CASSQPYRDRILGELFF. In DNA, the CDR3 is TGTGCCAGCAGCCAACCGTACCGGGACAGGATCTTAGGGGAGCTGTTTTTT. The chain is built from TRBV4-2 and TRBJ2-2; 8 positions match TRBD1. The J segment lost 8 bases and the V segment lost 2 bases, leaving 13 bases of the junction unmatched. Looked up from germline, CDR1 is LGHNA and CDR2 is YNFKEQ. This CDR3 is built from 17 residues.

V usage is TRBV6-5 and J usage is TRBJ1-6; D might be TRBD1 (5 bases). CDR3 length equals 15 residues. V was clipped by 2 bases and J by 10 bases, with 15 bases between them. Germline V gene sequence: CDR1 MNHEY, CDR2 SVGAGI. The CDR3 nucleotides read TGTGCCAGCAGTTACAGCCCAGGACAATGGTCACCCCTCCACTTT. Translated, it gives CASSYSPGQWSPLHF.

This clonotype was recorded a few times. The rearrangement uses TRBV5-1 and TRBJ1-5; TRBD1 might be the D (6 bases). CDR3 size: 16 residues. Between the trimmed V and J ends, which lost 0 bases and 3 bases, there was a span of 13 bases. Germline values: CDR1 SGHRS, CDR2 YFSETQ. CDR3 protein: CASSLAPRGSNQPQHF. In DNA, the CDR3 is TGCGCCAGCAGCTTGGCCCCCAGGGGTTCCAATCAGCCCCAGCATTTT.

Concerning this clonotype itself: At one of its ends the junction is not consistent with the germline gene, which may arise from a read error. The V call is TRBV6-1, the J call TRBJ1-1, with D possibly matching TRBD1 (5 bases). The germline gives CDR1 MNHNS, CDR2 SASEGT. The CDR3 spans 12 residues. CDR3: CACRAQNTEAFF. In nucleotides, the CDR3 is TGTGCCTGCAGGGCTCAGAACACTGAAGCTTTCTTT.

The V and J genes are TRBV6-1 and TRBJ1-4, with no clear D. The CDR3 extends over 15 amino acids. The germline CDR1 and CDR2 sequences are MNHNS and SASEGT. The V gene lost 6 bases and the J gene lost 8 bases, with 19 bases spanning the gap. As DNA, the CDR3 is TGTGCCAGCAGCCGTCGTTTCCGGGTAGAGGAAAAACTGTTTTTT. It codes for CASSRRFRVEEKLFF.

This clonotype was seen more than once but under ten times. This rearrangement joins TRBV7-2 to TRBJ1-1; D is undetermined. Trimming took 0 bases from V and 0 from J, leaving 5 bases between them. CDR3 length equals 14 residues. CDR1 SGHTA and CDR2 FQGNSA come from the germline V gene. CDR3 DNA: TGTGCCAGCAGCTTAGCGGCCCTGAACACTGAAGCTTTCTTT. This encodes CASSLAALNTEAFF.

The chain combines TRBV12-3 or TRBV12-4 with TRBJ2-1, with 13 bases that match TRBD2. The CDR3 contains 15 residues. After removal of 6 bases from V and 7 bases from J, the junction contained 6 bases not matched to a gene. Here the CDR3 DNA reads TGTGCCAGCAGAGAACTAGCGGGAGGGCTGAATGAGCAGTTCTTC. The encoded protein is CASRELAGGLNEQFF.

The chain joins TRBV5-1 to TRBJ2-4, with a tentative D call TRBD1 (6 bases). Germline V lookup: CDR1 SGHRS, CDR2 YFSETQ. The CDR3 extends over 13 amino acids. The V and J ends lost 0 bases and 6 bases respectively, with 7 bases between them. The CDR3: CASSLGGGNIQYF. Written as DNA, the CDR3 is TGCGCCAGCAGCTTGGGAGGGGGAAACATTCAGTACTTC.

This clonotype has just a few counts. V is TRBV18 and J is TRBJ2-7, with no clear D. In germline, CDR1 is KGHSH, CDR2 LQKENI. With 0 bases removed from V and 5 bases from J, the gap between germline ends came to 8 bases. The CDR3 consists of 13 residues. CDR3 loop: CASSPPLGHEQYF. CDR3 DNA sequence: TGTGCCAGCTCACCACCGCTGGGCCACGAGCAGTACTTC.

The chain links TRBV6-5 to TRBJ2-5; D gene uncertain. Trimming removed 2 bases from V and 5 bases from J, with 6 bases in between. CDR1 is MNHEY and CDR2 is SVGAGI in the germline V gene. The CDR3 is 12 residues long. The chain's CDR3 is CASSYGRETQYF. The CDR3 nucleotides read TGTGCCAGCAGTTACGGTCGGGAGACCCAGTACTTC.

This clonotype has a single count. The rearrangement uses TRBV28 and TRBJ2-7; 7 bases align to TRBD1. The germline V gene encodes CDR1 MDHEN and CDR2 SYDVKM. This CDR3 has 14 amino acids. J was trimmed by 2 bases and V by 4 bases; bases with no gene match: 5. CDR3 DNA: TGTGCCAGCAGTTCACCGGGACAGCCCTACGAGCAGTACTTC. Translated, it gives CASSSPGQPYEQYF.

The genes are TRBV4-2 and TRBJ2-7; D ambiguous. Trimming took off 2 bases at V and 7 bases at J, with 18 bases between the two ends. Germline V lookup: CDR1 LGHNA, CDR2 YNFKEQ. The CDR3 has 15 residues. The CDR3 is CASSQPENGPSEQYF. CDR3 in DNA: TGTGCCAGCAGCCAACCCGAGAACGGGCCTTCTGAGCAGTACTTC.

The sample holds a few counts of this clonotype. One junction end disagrees with the germline gene, perhaps due to a read error. This chain links TRBV6-5 with TRBJ1-1, with D unclear. Germline CDR1 MNHEY, CDR2 SVGAGI. The length of the CDR3 is 15 residues. CDR3 nucleotides: TGTGCCAGCAGTAACTCCGGGAGGACGAACACTGAAGCTTTCTTT. Translating it yields CASSNSGRTNTEAFF.

Many counts were recorded for this clonotype. The chain uses TRBV20-1 and TRBJ1-5, with D unclear. The CDR3 runs to 14 residues. CDR1 and CDR2 (germline): DFQATT, SNEGSKA (reference sequence). The germline V and J ends were trimmed by 3 bases and 0 bases, with 9 bases remaining between them. The DNA for the CDR3 is TGCAGTGCTAGGACCAAGAATAGCAATCAGCCCCAGCATTTT. Protein sequence: CSARTKNSNQPQHF.

V is TRBV12-3 or TRBV12-4 and J is TRBJ2-1; D gene uncertain. V lost 1 base and J lost 7, with 8 bases in between. The CDR3 has 13 amino acids. DNA of the CDR3: TGTGCCAGCAGTTTAGAACCCGCTAATGAGCAGTTCTTC. Residues: CASSLEPANEQFF.